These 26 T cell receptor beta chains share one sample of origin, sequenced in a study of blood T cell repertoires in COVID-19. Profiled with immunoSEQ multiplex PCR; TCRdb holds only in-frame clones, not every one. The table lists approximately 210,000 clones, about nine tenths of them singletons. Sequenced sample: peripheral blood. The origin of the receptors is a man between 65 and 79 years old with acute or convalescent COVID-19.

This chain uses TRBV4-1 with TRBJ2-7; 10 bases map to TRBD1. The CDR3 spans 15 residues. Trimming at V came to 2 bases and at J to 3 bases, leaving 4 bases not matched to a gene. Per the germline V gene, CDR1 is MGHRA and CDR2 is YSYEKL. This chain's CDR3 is CASSQLGQGFYEQYF. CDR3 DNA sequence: TGCGCCAGCAGCCAACTGGGACAGGGGTTCTACGAGCAGTACTTC.

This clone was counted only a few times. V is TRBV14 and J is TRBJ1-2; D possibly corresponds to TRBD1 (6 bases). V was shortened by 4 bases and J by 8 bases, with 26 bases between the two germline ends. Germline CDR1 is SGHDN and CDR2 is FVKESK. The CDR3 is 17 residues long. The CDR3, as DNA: TGTGCCAGCAGCCCAACTATAAATGAGGGGGGGAGGCGAGGCTACACCTTC. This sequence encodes CASSPTINEGGRRGYTF.

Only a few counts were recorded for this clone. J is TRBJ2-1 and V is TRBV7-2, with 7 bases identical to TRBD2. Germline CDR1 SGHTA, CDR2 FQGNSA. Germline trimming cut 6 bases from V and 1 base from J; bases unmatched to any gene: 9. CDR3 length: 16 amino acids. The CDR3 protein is CASSVVGSGSYNEQFF. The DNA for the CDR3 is TGTGCCAGCAGTGTAGTGGGTAGCGGGTCCTACAATGAGCAGTTCTTC.

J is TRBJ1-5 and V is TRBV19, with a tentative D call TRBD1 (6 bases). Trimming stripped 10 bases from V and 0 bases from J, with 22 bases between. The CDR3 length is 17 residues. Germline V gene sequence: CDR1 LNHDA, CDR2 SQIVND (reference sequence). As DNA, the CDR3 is TGTGCCACCCGAGAACGTACAGGGCATTATAGCAATCAGCCCCAGCATTTT. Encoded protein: CATRERTGHYSNQPQHF.

The CDR3 region has the DNA TGTGCCAGCAGCTTGGGGCCAATGAACACTGAAGCTTTCTTT. Amino acid sequence: CASSLGPMNTEAFF. This chain connects TRBV7-3 to TRBJ1-1, with D perhaps TRBD1 (5 bases). Germline V gene lookup returns CDR1 SGHTA and CDR2 FQGTGA. The V and J ends lost 3 bases and 0 bases respectively, with 8 bases between them. The CDR3 has 14 residues.

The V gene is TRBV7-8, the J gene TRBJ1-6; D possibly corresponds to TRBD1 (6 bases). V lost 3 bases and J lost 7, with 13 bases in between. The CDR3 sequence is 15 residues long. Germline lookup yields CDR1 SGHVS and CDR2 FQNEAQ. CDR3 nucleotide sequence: TGTGCCAGCAGCTTCGAGACAGGAGTCAATTCACCCCTCCACTTT. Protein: CASSFETGVNSPLHF.

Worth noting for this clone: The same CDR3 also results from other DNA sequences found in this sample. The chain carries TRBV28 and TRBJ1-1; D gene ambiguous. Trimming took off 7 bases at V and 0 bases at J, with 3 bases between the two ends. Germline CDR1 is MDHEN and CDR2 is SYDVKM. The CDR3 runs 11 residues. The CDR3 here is CASTVNTEAFF. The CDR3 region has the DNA TGTGCCAGCACGGTGAACACTGAAGCTTTCTTT.

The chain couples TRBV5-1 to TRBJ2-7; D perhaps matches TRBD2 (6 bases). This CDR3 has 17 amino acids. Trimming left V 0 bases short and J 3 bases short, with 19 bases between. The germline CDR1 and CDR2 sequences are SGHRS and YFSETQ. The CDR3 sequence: CASSLAGSGESLYEQYF. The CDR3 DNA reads TGCGCCAGCAGCTTGGCCGGATCGGGGGAATCGCTCTACGAGCAGTACTTC.

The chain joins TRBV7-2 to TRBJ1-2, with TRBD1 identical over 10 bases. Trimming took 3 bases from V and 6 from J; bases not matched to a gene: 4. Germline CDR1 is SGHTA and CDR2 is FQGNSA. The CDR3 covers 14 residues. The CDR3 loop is CASSFIGQGDGYTF. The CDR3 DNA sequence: TGTGCCAGCAGCTTCATCGGACAGGGGGATGGCTACACCTTC.

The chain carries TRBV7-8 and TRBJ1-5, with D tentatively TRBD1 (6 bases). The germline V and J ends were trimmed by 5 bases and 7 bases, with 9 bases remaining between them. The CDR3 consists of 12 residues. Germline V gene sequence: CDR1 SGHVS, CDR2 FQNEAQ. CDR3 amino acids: CASSPGAQPQHF. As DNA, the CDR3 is TGTGCCAGCAGCCCAGGGGCGCAGCCCCAGCATTTT. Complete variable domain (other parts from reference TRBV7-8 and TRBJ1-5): GAGVSQSPRYKVAKRGQDVALRCDPISGHVSLFWYQQALGQGPEFLTYFQNEAQLDKSGLPSDRFFAERPEGSVSTLKIQRTQQEDSAVYLCASSPGAQPQHFGDGTRLSIL.

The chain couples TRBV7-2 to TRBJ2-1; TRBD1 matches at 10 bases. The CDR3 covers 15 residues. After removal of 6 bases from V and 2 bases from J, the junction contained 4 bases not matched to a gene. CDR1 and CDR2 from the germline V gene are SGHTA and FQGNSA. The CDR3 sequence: CASRPGQGAYNEQFF. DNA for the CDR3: TGTGCCAGCAGGCCAGGACAGGGGGCCTACAATGAGCAGTTCTTC.

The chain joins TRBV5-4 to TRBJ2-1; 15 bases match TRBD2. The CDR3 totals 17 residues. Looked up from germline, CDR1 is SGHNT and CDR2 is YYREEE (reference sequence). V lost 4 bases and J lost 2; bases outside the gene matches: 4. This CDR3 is CASSPGTSGGTYNEQFF. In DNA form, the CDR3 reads TGTGCCAGCAGCCCCGGGACTAGCGGGGGGACCTACAATGAGCAGTTCTTC. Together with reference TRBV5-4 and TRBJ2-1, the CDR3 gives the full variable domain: ETGVTQSPTHLIKTRGQQVTLRCSSQSGHNTVSWYQQALGQGPQFIFQYYREEENGRGNFPPRFSGLQFPNYSSELNVNALELDDSALYLCASSPGTSGGTYNEQFFGPGTRLTVL.

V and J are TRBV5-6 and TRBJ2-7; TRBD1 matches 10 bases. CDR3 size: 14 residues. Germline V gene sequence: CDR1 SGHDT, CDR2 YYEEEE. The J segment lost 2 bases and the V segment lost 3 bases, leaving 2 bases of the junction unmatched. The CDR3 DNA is TGTGCCAGCAGCTGGGACAGGGGTCCCTACGAGCAGTACTTC. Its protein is CASSWDRGPYEQYF.

The CDR3 loop reads CASSLNSIETQYF. For the CDR3, the DNA is TGTGCCAGCAGCTTGAACAGTATAGAGACCCAGTACTTC. The chain employs TRBV7-3 and TRBJ2-5, with no clear D. Germline-derived CDR1 and CDR2 are SGHTA and FQGTGA. This CDR3 spans 13 amino acids. V lost 3 bases to trimming and J lost 4 bases, with 9 bases between them. The whole variable domain, remainder taken from reference TRBV7-3 and TRBJ2-5, is GAGVSQTPSNKVTEKGKYVELRCDPISGHTALYWYRQSLGQGPEFLIYFQGTGAADDSGLPNDRFFAVRPEGSVSTLKIQRTERGDSAVYLCASSLNSIETQYFGPGTRLLVL.

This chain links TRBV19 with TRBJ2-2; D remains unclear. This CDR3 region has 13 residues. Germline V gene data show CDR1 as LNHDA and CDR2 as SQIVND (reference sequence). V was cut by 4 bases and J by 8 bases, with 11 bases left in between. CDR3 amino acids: CASSTQEGGELFF. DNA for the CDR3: TGTGCCAGTAGTACCCAGGAAGGAGGGGAGCTGTTTTTT.

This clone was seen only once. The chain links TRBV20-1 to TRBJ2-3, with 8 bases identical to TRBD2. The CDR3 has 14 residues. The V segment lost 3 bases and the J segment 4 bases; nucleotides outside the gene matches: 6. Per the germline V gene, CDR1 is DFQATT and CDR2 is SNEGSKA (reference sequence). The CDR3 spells CSASSGLVPDTQYF. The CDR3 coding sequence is TGCAGTGCTAGTTCGGGACTAGTCCCAGATACGCAGTATTTT.

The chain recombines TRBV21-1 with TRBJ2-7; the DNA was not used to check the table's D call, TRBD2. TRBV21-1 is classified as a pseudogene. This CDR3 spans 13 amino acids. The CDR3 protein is CASSSLRDYEQYF. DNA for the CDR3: TGTGCCAGCAGCTCCCTGAGGGACTACGAGCAGTACTTC.

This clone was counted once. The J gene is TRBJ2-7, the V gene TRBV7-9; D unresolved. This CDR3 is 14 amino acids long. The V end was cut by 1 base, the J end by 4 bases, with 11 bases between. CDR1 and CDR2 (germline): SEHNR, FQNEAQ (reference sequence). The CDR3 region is CASSLDGVSYEQYF. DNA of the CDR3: TGTGCCAGCAGCTTAGATGGAGTTTCTTACGAGCAGTACTTC.

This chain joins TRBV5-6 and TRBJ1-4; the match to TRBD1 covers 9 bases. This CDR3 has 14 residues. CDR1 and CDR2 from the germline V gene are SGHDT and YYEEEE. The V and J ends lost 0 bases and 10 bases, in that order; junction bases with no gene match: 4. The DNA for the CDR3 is TGTGCCAGCAGCTTGGGACAGGGGGTAGGAAAACTGTTTTTT. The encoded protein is CASSLGQGVGKLFF.

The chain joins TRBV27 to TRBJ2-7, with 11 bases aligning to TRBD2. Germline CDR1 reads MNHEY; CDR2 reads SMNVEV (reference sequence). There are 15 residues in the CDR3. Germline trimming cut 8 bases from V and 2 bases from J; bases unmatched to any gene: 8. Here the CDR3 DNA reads TGTGCCAGCGGCCTTCTAGCGGGAGGTACCTACGAGCAGTACTTC. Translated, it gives CASGLLAGGTYEQYF.

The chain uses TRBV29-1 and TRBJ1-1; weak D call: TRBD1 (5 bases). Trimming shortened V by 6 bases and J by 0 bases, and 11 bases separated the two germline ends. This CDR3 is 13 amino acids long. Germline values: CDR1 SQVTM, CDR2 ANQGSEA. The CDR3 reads CSVDSRVNTEAFF. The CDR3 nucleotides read TGCAGCGTCGACTCCAGGGTGAACACTGAAGCTTTCTTT. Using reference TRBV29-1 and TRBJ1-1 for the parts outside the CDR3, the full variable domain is SAVISQKPSRDICQRGTSLTIQCQVDSQVTMMFWYRQQPGQSLTLIATANQGSEATYESGFVIDKFPISRPNLTFSTLTVSNMSPEDSSIYLCSVDSRVNTEAFFGQGTRLTVV.

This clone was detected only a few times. CDR3 in DNA: TGTGCCAGCAGTTACGGGACAGGATTCTACGAGCAGTACTTC. This sequence encodes CASSYGTGFYEQYF. The chain has TRBV6-5 and TRBJ2-7; 8 bases agree with TRBD1. The germline V gene has CDR1 MNHEY and CDR2 SVGAGI. This CDR3 is built from 14 residues. V lost 2 bases and J lost 3; bases outside the gene matches: 3.

DNA of the CDR3: TGTGCCAGCTCACCAATGGAGGGCCGGGTCGTTACGCAGTATTTT. As protein: CASSPMEGRVVTQYF. This chain connects TRBV18 to TRBJ2-3, with a weak D call TRBD2 (6 bases). The CDR3 loop spans 15 amino acids. V lost 2 bases to trimming and J lost 8 bases, with 17 bases between them. Germline-derived CDR1 and CDR2 are KGHSH and LQKENI.

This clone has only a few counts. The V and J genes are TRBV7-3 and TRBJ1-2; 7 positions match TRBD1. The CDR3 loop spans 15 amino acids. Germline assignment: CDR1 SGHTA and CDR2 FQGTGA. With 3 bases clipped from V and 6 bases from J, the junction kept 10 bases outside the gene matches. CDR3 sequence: CASSFRGRSGDGYTF. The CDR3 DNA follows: TGTGCCAGCAGCTTCAGGGGGAGATCCGGCGATGGCTACACCTTC.

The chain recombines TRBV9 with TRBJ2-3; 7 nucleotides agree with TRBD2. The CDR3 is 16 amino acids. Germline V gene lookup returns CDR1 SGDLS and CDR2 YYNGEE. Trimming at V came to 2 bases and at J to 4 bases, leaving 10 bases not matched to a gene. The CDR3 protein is CASSVSGSRISDTQYF. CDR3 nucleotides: TGTGCCAGCAGCGTTAGCGGGTCGAGGATTTCAGATACGCAGTATTTT.

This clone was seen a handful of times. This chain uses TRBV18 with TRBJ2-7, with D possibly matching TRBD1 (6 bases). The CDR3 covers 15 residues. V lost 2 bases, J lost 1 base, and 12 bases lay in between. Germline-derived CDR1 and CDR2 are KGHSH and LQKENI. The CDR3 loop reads CASSPSRQVSYEQYF. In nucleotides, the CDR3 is TGTGCCAGCTCACCAAGTCGACAGGTTTCCTACGAGCAGTACTTC.